These 28 T cell receptor beta chains share one sample of origin, sequenced in a study of blood T cell repertoires in COVID-19. Data came from immunoSEQ multiplex PCR; TCRdb stores just in-frame clones and leaves some out. The sample includes roughly 13,000 clones, over 65% seen only once; the top ten take about 15%. The material sequenced was peripheral blood. The source of these receptors is a man aged 40-55 years with active or convalescent COVID-19.

This chain uses TRBV10-3 with TRBJ1-6; no firm D call. The CDR3 contains 14 residues. V was pared by 2 bases and J by 7 bases, with 9 bases between. Germline V gene sequence: CDR1 ENHRY, CDR2 SYGVKD. This chain's CDR3 is CAISEAGGNSPLHF. DNA of the CDR3: TGTGCCATCAGTGAGGCAGGAGGGAATTCACCCCTCCACTTT.

The chain joins TRBV19 to TRBJ1-5; the D gene is possibly TRBD1 (5 bases). The CDR3 is 15 residues long. V was pared by 9 bases and J by 10 bases, with 25 bases between. Germline lookup yields CDR1 LNHDA and CDR2 SQIVND (reference sequence). CDR3 bases: TGTGCCAGCGGACCCCTCAGGGATTTCAATTATCCCCAGCATTTT. Translated, it gives CASGPLRDFNYPQHF.

This chain joins TRBV5-1 and TRBJ1-2; a weak D match, TRBD1 (5 bases). Germline loops: CDR1 SGHRS, CDR2 YFSETQ. V lost 0 bases to trimming and J lost 5 bases, with 11 bases between them. This CDR3 comprises 14 residues. CDR3 sequence: CASSLGAGSYGYTF. CDR3 bases: TGCGCCAGCAGCTTGGGGGCAGGGTCATATGGCTACACCTTC.

This chain joins TRBV3-1 (or the pseudogene TRBV3-2) and TRBJ2-1, with 9 bases aligning to TRBD2. Looked up from germline, CDR1 is LGHDT and CDR2 is YNNKEL (reference sequence). J gave up 5 bases and V 4 bases, and 6 bases lay outside the gene matches. The CDR3 is 15 residues long. The CDR3 protein is CASSPGTSPDNEQFF. The CDR3 region has the DNA TGTGCCAGCAGCCCCGGGACTAGCCCAGACAATGAGCAGTTCTTC.

The CDR3 sequence: CASSPIGGDTQYF. CDR3 DNA: TGCGCCAGCAGCCCCATCGGGGGAGATACGCAGTATTTT. The chain employs TRBV5-1 and TRBJ2-3, with D possibly TRBD2 on 6 matching bases. The CDR3 is 13 amino acids. Germline V CDR1 and CDR2: SGHRS, YFSETQ. V was clipped by 4 bases and J by 5 bases, with 11 bases between them.

V is TRBV28 and J is TRBJ2-6, with TRBD2 identical over 8 bases. The CDR3 has 15 amino acids. The V and J ends lost 7 bases and 2 bases, in that order; junction bases with no gene match: 4. CDR1 and CDR2 (germline): MDHEN, SYDVKM. The CDR3: CASKLSGTGANVLTF. The CDR3 DNA sequence: TGTGCCAGCAAACTTAGCGGGACTGGGGCCAACGTCCTGACTTTC.

V is TRBV9 and J is TRBJ2-7; TRBD2 matches 7 bases. The J segment lost 7 bases and the V segment lost 0 bases, leaving 4 bases of the junction unmatched. Germline assignment: CDR1 SGDLS and CDR2 YYNGEE. CDR3 size: 13 residues. CDR3 DNA: TGTGCCAGCAGCGTAGCGGGGGGAGGGGAGCAGTACTTC. Its translation: CASSVAGGGEQYF.

This clone was found a few times. The CDR3, as DNA: TGCGCCAGCAGCCCCATAGGCGGAGCGAACACCGGGGAGCTGTTTTTT. This translates into CASSPIGGANTGELFF. This chain uses TRBV5-1 with TRBJ2-2; D is ambiguous. The CDR3 sequence is 16 residues long. Trimming removed 4 bases from V and 0 bases from J, with 13 bases in between. The germline CDR1 and CDR2 sequences are SGHRS and YFSETQ.

The chain joins TRBV19 to TRBJ2-3, with a weak D call TRBD1 (5 bases). From germline, CDR1 is LNHDA and CDR2 SQIVND (reference sequence). This CDR3 spans 16 amino acids. Trimming shortened V by 5 bases and J by 2 bases, and 17 bases separated the two germline ends. The CDR3: CASSLMGLGATDTQYF. The CDR3 DNA sequence: TGTGCCAGTAGTCTCATGGGGTTAGGGGCCACAGATACGCAGTATTTT.

In its sample, this clone was seen a few times. The chain recombines TRBV10-3 with TRBJ1-5; possibly TRBD1 for D (5 bases). Between the trimmed V and J ends, which lost 2 bases and 5 bases, there was a span of 13 bases. The CDR3 runs to 15 residues. The germline CDR1 and CDR2 sequences are ENHRY and SYGVKD. The CDR3, as DNA: TGTGCCATCAGTGAGGGGCAGGGAAGCGATCAGCCCCAGCATTTT. Translation gives CAISEGQGSDQPQHF.

The gene calls are TRBV19 and TRBJ2-5, with 11 bases matching TRBD1. Germline assignment: CDR1 LNHDA and CDR2 SQIVND (reference sequence). The CDR3 is 16 amino acids. The J segment lost 5 bases and the V segment lost 5 bases, leaving 10 bases of the junction unmatched. DNA for the CDR3: TGTGCCAGTAGTTCCCGGACAGGGGGCGATTTTGAGACCCAGTACTTC. Its protein product is CASSSRTGGDFETQYF.

The chain recombines TRBV28 with TRBJ1-5, with 10 bases fitting TRBD1. Germline assignment: CDR1 MDHEN and CDR2 SYDVKM. The CDR3 loop spans 16 amino acids. The ends lost 7 bases at V and 2 bases at J; junction bases unmatched: 8. The CDR3 spells CASTGTGVGGNQPQHF. The CDR3 nucleotides read TGTGCCAGCACGGGGACAGGGGTAGGAGGCAATCAGCCCCAGCATTTT.

The chain couples TRBV5-1 to TRBJ1-2, with 7 bases that match TRBD1. The germline CDR1 and CDR2 sequences are SGHRS and YFSETQ. CDR3 size: 15 residues. V lost 4 bases to trimming and J lost 6 bases; unmatched junction nucleotides: 12. CDR3 DNA sequence: TGCGCCAGCAGCCATGAACGACAGGGAGGTCATGGCTACACCTTC. It codes for CASSHERQGGHGYTF.

The CDR3 sequence is CASSLGQNNEQFF. The CDR3 DNA reads TGTGCCAGCAGCCTCGGACAGAACAATGAGCAGTTCTTC. The V gene is TRBV11-2, the J gene TRBJ2-1; D is perhaps TRBD1 (6 bases). Germline-derived CDR1 and CDR2 are SGHAT and FQNNGV. The CDR3 length is 13 residues. Trimming removed 5 bases at V and 5 bases at J, with 10 bases between.

V usage is TRBV6-5 and J usage is TRBJ1-5; TRBD1 matches at 8 bases. V shed 4 bases, J shed 3 bases, and the junction held 2 bases outside the gene matches. Germline CDR1 is MNHEY and CDR2 is SVGAGI. The CDR3 totals 14 residues. This CDR3 is CASSSQGANQPQHF. As DNA, the CDR3 is TGTGCCAGCAGTTCCCAGGGGGCCAATCAGCCCCAGCATTTT.

This clone was found a few times. This chain links TRBV18 with TRBJ1-4; 8 bases are shared with TRBD1. Losses at the gene ends were 1 base for V and 7 bases for J; bases not matched to a gene: 5. The CDR3 length is 15 residues. CDR1 and CDR2 (germline): KGHSH, LQKENI. The CDR3 DNA follows: TGTGCCAGCTCACCACGACAGGGGAAGGGTGAAAAACTGTTTTTT. Its translation is CASSPRQGKGEKLFF.

The CDR3 sequence is CASNPGALNTEAFF. In DNA, the CDR3 is TGTGCCAGCAACCCGGGAGCCCTGAACACTGAAGCTTTCTTT. The chain joins TRBV2 to TRBJ1-1; D gene ambiguous. CDR1 SNHLY and CDR2 FYNNEI come from the germline V gene. The germline V and J ends were trimmed by 7 bases and 0 bases, with 12 bases remaining between them. This CDR3 is 14 amino acids long.

The CDR3 sequence is CASRREGGSGNTIYF. The CDR3 region has the DNA TGCGCCAGCAGACGAGAAGGGGGCTCTGGAAACACCATATATTTT. The chain employs TRBV5-1 and TRBJ1-3; D is perhaps TRBD1 (6 bases). Germline lookup yields CDR1 SGHRS and CDR2 YFSETQ. This CDR3 is built from 15 residues. V was clipped by 5 bases and J by 0 bases, with 12 bases between them.

This sequence joins TRBV14 and TRBJ2-7, with 8 positions matching TRBD1. V lost 2 bases and J lost 5; bases outside the gene matches: 2. The germline V gene encodes CDR1 SGHDN and CDR2 FVKESK. This CDR3 region has 13 residues. DNA of the CDR3: TGTGCCAGCAGCCAACAGGGGGCAAACGAGCAGTACTTC. Protein product: CASSQQGANEQYF. The complete variable domain, with remaining parts taken from reference TRBV14 and TRBJ2-7, reads EAGVTQFPSHSVIEKGQTVTLRCDPISGHDNLYWYRRVMGKEIKFLLHFVKESKQDESGMPNNRFLAERTGGTYSTLKVQPAELEDSGVYFCASSQQGANEQYFGPGTRLTVT.

The genes are TRBV15 and TRBJ1-6; D is uncertain. CDR3 length: 16 amino acids. In germline, CDR1 is LNHNV, CDR2 YYDKDF (reference sequence). Trimming cost V 0 bases and J 7 bases, with 13 bases left between them. In DNA form, the CDR3 reads TGTGCCACCAGCAGAGAAGGAGGGCTGGGGAATTCACCCCTCCACTTT. It translates to CATSREGGLGNSPLHF.

The gene calls are TRBV9 and TRBJ2-2; a possible D gene is TRBD2 (6 bases). There are 12 residues in the CDR3. Between the trimmed V and J ends, which lost 0 bases and 12 bases, there was a span of 9 bases. In germline, CDR1 is SGDLS, CDR2 YYNGEE. CDR3 protein: CASSVVGGQLFF. CDR3 bases: TGTGCCAGCAGCGTAGTGGGGGGACAGCTGTTTTTT.

The table lists this clone with a few counts. The chain is built from TRBV18 and TRBJ1-3; D perhaps matches TRBD1 (6 bases). V was pared by 3 bases and J by 0 bases, with 6 bases between. CDR3 size: 14 residues. CDR1 KGHSH and CDR2 LQKENI come from the germline V gene. The CDR3, as DNA: TGTGCCAGCTCACCGGACAGCTCTGGAAACACCATATATTTT. Amino acid sequence: CASSPDSSGNTIYF.

The chain carries TRBV28 and TRBJ2-7; 10 bases align to TRBD1. Germline trimming cut 4 bases from V and 4 bases from J; bases unmatched to any gene: 4. The CDR3 loop spans 14 amino acids. Germline CDR1 MDHEN, CDR2 SYDVKM. This CDR3 reads CASSSRDRGYEQYF. As DNA, the CDR3 is TGTGCCAGCAGTTCTAGGGACAGGGGTTACGAGCAGTACTTC.

The CDR3 DNA follows: TGTGCCAGCAGCGTAGAGGGGGTAGGACAGCCCCAGCATTTT. As protein: CASSVEGVGQPQHF. This chain connects TRBV9 to TRBJ1-5; possible D gene TRBD1, 6 bases. In germline, CDR1 is SGDLS, CDR2 YYNGEE. The CDR3 sequence is 14 residues long. V was clipped by 0 bases and J by 7 bases, with 11 bases between them.

The chain employs TRBV5-6 and TRBJ2-7; perhaps TRBD1 as D (5 bases). V was shortened by 3 bases and J by 3 bases, with 10 bases between the two germline ends. In germline, CDR1 is SGHDT, CDR2 YYEEEE. The CDR3 loop spans 13 amino acids. The CDR3 spells CASSSDMHYEQYF. The CDR3 nucleotides are TGTGCCAGCAGCTCGGACATGCACTACGAGCAGTACTTC.

This clone was seen once. The gene calls are TRBV18 and TRBJ1-2, with unresolved D. V gave up 3 bases and J gave up 4 bases, with 12 bases separating them. The CDR3 is made up of 14 amino acids. The germline CDR1 and CDR2 sequences are KGHSH and LQKENI. In DNA form, the CDR3 reads TGTGCCAGCTCACCGCCGGGTCAGATCTATGGCTACACCTTC. As protein: CASSPPGQIYGYTF.

The chain couples TRBV11-2 to TRBJ1-6, with D possibly being TRBD1 (6 bases). Germline CDR1 is SGHAT and CDR2 is FQNNGV. The CDR3 sequence is 14 residues long. The V end lost 1 base, the J end lost 10 bases, and 11 bases lay between the germline ends. The CDR3 bases are TGTGCCAGCAGCTTAGGAGGGGGTCGGTCACCCCTCCACTTT. Its translation is CASSLGGGRSPLHF.

This clone was detected a few times. The chain links TRBV27 to TRBJ1-6; D is uncertain. CDR1 and CDR2 (germline): MNHEY, SMNVEV (reference sequence). Trimming shortened V by 4 bases and J by 0 bases, and 4 bases separated the two germline ends. CDR3 size: 14 residues. The CDR3 DNA follows: TGTGCCAGCAGTTCGAGCTCCTATAATTCACCCCTCCACTTT. Protein: CASSSSSYNSPLHF.